Listed here are 27 T cell receptor beta chains from one sample, sequenced in a study of T cells in localized non-small cell lung cancer. The method was immunoSEQ multiplex PCR; TCRdb's version includes in-frame clones alone and lacks a portion of them. The sample consists of about 13,000 clones, more than 70% of them appearing once. The starting material was peripheral blood, obtained before any cancer treatment. These receptors were obtained from a male donor aged 60 or older with stage III lung adenocarcinoma.

This clone was observed once. The chain links TRBV5-1 to TRBJ1-4; D unresolved. Trimming removed 2 bases at V and 13 bases at J, with 15 bases between. The CDR3 loop spans 13 amino acids. Looked up from germline, CDR1 is SGHRS and CDR2 is YFSETQ. The CDR3: CASSFLLGSVLFF. The CDR3 coding sequence is TGCGCCAGCAGCTTCCTCCTAGGGAGTGTACTGTTTTTT.

This clone came up once. At the DNA level, this CDR3 is encoded by other sequences in the same sample as well. The chain's CDR3 is CASSPGSQETQYF. DNA for the CDR3: TGTGCCAGCTCACCAGGAAGCCAAGAGACCCAGTACTTC. The rearrangement uses TRBV18 and TRBJ2-5; D unresolved. This CDR3 contains 13 residues. V lost 2 bases and J 1 base, leaving 5 bases between the germline ends. Germline V gene lookup returns CDR1 KGHSH and CDR2 LQKENI.

The rearrangement links TRBV30 to TRBJ2-3; maybe TRBD2 (5 bases). Germline V gene sequence: CDR1 GTSNPN, CDR2 SVGIG (reference sequence). The CDR3 is made up of 13 amino acids. The V end was cut by 3 bases, the J end by 3 bases, with 10 bases between. The CDR3 sequence is CAWRTGRTDTQYF. The CDR3 DNA follows: TGTGCCTGGAGGACGGGAAGAACAGATACGCAGTATTTT.

Only a few counts were recorded for this clone. The rearrangement joins TRBV19 to TRBJ1-1, with a weak D call TRBD1 (6 bases). The CDR3 has 16 amino acids. Germline CDR1 LNHDA, CDR2 SQIVND (reference sequence). Trimming stripped 7 bases from V and 0 bases from J, with 18 bases between. The CDR3 DNA reads as TGTGCCAGTACCCTAAGGGAAGGGGGGGTGAACACTGAAGCTTTCTTT. Translation: CASTLREGGVNTEAFF.

The chain combines TRBV12-2 with TRBJ2-6; TRBD1, the D gene given by the table, was not confirmed from the DNA. TRBV12-2 is deemed a pseudogene. The CDR3 runs 16 residues. The CDR3: CASRGSTQSRANVLTF. The CDR3 DNA is TGTGCAAGTCGCGGCTCCACACAAAGTCGGGCCAACGTCCTGACTTTC.

This sequence joins TRBV5-1 and TRBJ1-2; D ambiguous. The CDR3 contains 13 residues. V was trimmed by 2 bases and J by 4 bases, leaving 9 bases between them. CDR1 is SGHRS and CDR2 is YFSETQ in the germline V gene. CDR3 coding DNA: TGCGCCAGCAGCTTTCAGGAGATCTATGGCTACACCTTC. It encodes CASSFQEIYGYTF.

The CDR3 here is CASRGAGREGNGETQYF. The CDR3 region has the DNA TGCGCCAGCAGAGGAGCGGGGCGGGAGGGCAATGGAGAGACCCAGTACTTC. This rearrangement joins TRBV4-1 to TRBJ2-5; 9 nucleotides match TRBD2. Germline assignment: CDR1 MGHRA and CDR2 YSYEKL. V dropped 6 bases and J dropped 4; count of bases not matched to a gene: 15. The length of the CDR3 is 17 residues.

The chain couples TRBV23-1 to TRBJ1-6; 9 positions match TRBD1. TRBV23-1 is annotated as an ORF whose role is uncertain. After removal of 6 bases from V and 5 bases from J, the junction contained 2 bases not matched to a gene. This CDR3 has 14 amino acids. CDR3 region: CASSGQGNNSPLHF. The DNA of the CDR3 is TGCGCCAGCAGCGGACAGGGGAATAATTCACCCCTCCACTTT.

The gene calls are TRBV5-4 and TRBJ1-3; the match to TRBD1 covers 7 bases. The V and J ends lost 3 bases and 4 bases, in that order; junction bases with no gene match: 4. Per the germline V gene, CDR1 is SGHNT and CDR2 is YYREEE (reference sequence). This CDR3 contains 14 residues. CDR3 loop: CASSYQDRGNTIYF. CDR3 in DNA: TGTGCCAGCAGCTACCAGGACAGGGGAAACACCATATATTTT.

This chain's CDR3 is CASSLADFYEQYF. The CDR3 coding sequence is TGCGCCAGCAGCTTGGCCGACTTCTACGAGCAGTACTTC. This chain uses TRBV5-1 with TRBJ2-7; D gene uncertain. Germline V gene data show CDR1 as SGHRS and CDR2 as YFSETQ. V gave up 0 bases and J gave up 3 bases, with 7 bases separating them. The CDR3 has 13 amino acids.

The chain's CDR3 is CASSQAGRGGRETQYF. CDR3 coding DNA: TGTGCCAGCAGCCAAGCCGGGAGGGGAGGGCGAGAGACCCAGTACTTC. The chain couples TRBV5-6 to TRBJ2-5, with 8 bases identical to TRBD2. The CDR3 length is 16 residues. The germline gives CDR1 SGHDT, CDR2 YYEEEE. Trimming at V came to 4 bases and at J to 4 bases, leaving 12 bases not matched to a gene.

J is TRBJ2-3 and V is TRBV11-2; D is undetermined. The V end lost 3 bases, the J end lost 2 bases, and 9 bases lay between the germline ends. Germline CDR1 SGHAT, CDR2 FQNNGV. This CDR3 contains 14 residues. The CDR3 nucleotides read TGTGCCAGCAGCTTCGGCTCGTTCACAGATACGCAGTATTTT. This encodes CASSFGSFTDTQYF.

The J gene is TRBJ2-5, the V gene TRBV6-1, with TRBD1 matching over 8 bases. Germline assignment: CDR1 MNHNS and CDR2 SASEGT. This CDR3 contains 16 residues. With 2 bases clipped from V and 3 bases from J, the junction kept 8 bases outside the gene matches. The CDR3 sequence: CASSERETGAKETQYF. The CDR3 DNA sequence: TGTGCCAGCAGTGAAAGGGAGACAGGGGCGAAAGAGACCCAGTACTTC.

The chain employs TRBV27 and TRBJ1-2; D may be TRBD1 (6 bases). Trimming removed 5 bases from V and 3 bases from J, with 13 bases in between. Germline CDR1 reads MNHEY; CDR2 reads SMNVEV (reference sequence). The CDR3 length is 14 residues. The CDR3 DNA reads TGTGCCAGCAGTCTAAACAGGGATGACTATGGCTACACCTTC. This translates into CASSLNRDDYGYTF.

The chain links TRBV6-5 to TRBJ1-1; no clear D. CDR1 is MNHEY, CDR2 SVGAGI, per germline. The CDR3 has 15 amino acids. The V and J ends lost 2 bases and 6 bases respectively, with 16 bases between them. The CDR3 protein is CASSYDNRLSAEAFF. In DNA, the CDR3 is TGTGCCAGCAGTTACGATAACCGCCTTAGCGCTGAAGCTTTCTTT.

The gene calls are TRBV9 and TRBJ1-1; TRBD1 might be the D (5 bases). The germline V and J ends were trimmed by 5 bases and 1 base, with 12 bases remaining between them. CDR1 and CDR2 from the germline V gene are SGDLS and YYNGEE. There are 14 residues in the CDR3. The CDR3 spells CASREGRQNTEAFF. In DNA, the CDR3 is TGTGCCAGCAGGGAGGGACGGCAGAACACTGAAGCTTTCTTT. The whole variable domain, remainder taken from reference TRBV9 and TRBJ1-1, is DSGVTQTPKHLITATGQRVTLRCSPRSGDLSVYWYQQSLDQGLQFLIQYYNGEERAKGNILERFSAQQFPDLHSELNLSSLELGDSALYFCASREGRQNTEAFFGQGTRLTVV.

The V and J genes are TRBV2 and TRBJ2-1, with a weak D call TRBD1 (5 bases). V was cut by 5 bases and J by 9 bases, with 14 bases left in between. The length of the CDR3 is 13 residues. Per the germline V gene, CDR1 is SNHLY and CDR2 is FYNNEI. The CDR3 DNA is TGTGCCAGCAGTCAGTACATCGACAGTGAGCAGTTCTTC. It specifies CASSQYIDSEQFF.

The chain recombines TRBV5-1 with TRBJ2-2, with 8 positions matching TRBD2. CDR1 is SGHRS, CDR2 YFSETQ, per germline. With V trimmed by 0 bases and J by 5 bases, 12 bases remained unmatched. The CDR3 spans 18 residues. This CDR3 reads CASSLAGSGTVTTGELFF. The DNA for the CDR3 is TGCGCCAGCAGCTTGGCTGGTAGCGGGACCGTAACTACCGGGGAGCTGTTTTTT.

The chain couples TRBV10-1 to TRBJ2-2; D perhaps matches TRBD1 (6 bases). The germline gives CDR1 WNHNN, CDR2 SYGVQD (reference sequence). V dropped 4 bases and J dropped 8 bases, with 17 bases sitting between them. The CDR3 length is 15 residues. The CDR3 DNA follows: TGCGCCAGCAGTGTCAGGGGCGCGGTCGAAGGGGAGCTGTTTTTT. It specifies CASSVRGAVEGELFF.

The V and J genes are TRBV11-3 and TRBJ2-1, with D uncertain. Trimming removed 3 bases at V and 10 bases at J, with 10 bases between. The CDR3 extends over 12 amino acids. Germline values: CDR1 SGHNT, CDR2 YENEEA. The CDR3: CASSLGSREQFF. In nucleotides, the CDR3 is TGTGCCAGCAGCTTGGGTAGCCGCGAGCAGTTCTTC.

V is TRBV5-6 and J is TRBJ1-2, with 11 bases identical to TRBD1. This CDR3 is 15 amino acids long. V lost 2 bases and J lost 10; bases outside the gene matches: 10. The germline gives CDR1 SGHDT, CDR2 YYEEEE. CDR3 amino acids: CASSFPGTGGFDYTF. The DNA of the CDR3 is TGTGCCAGCAGCTTTCCTGGGACAGGGGGATTCGACTACACCTTC.

This sequence joins TRBV19 and TRBJ2-2, with D possibly TRBD2 on 6 matching bases. Per germline, CDR1 LNHDA and CDR2 SQIVND (reference sequence). The CDR3 runs to 14 residues. V lost 2 bases to trimming and J lost 5 bases, with 9 bases between them. The CDR3 nucleotides are TGTGCCAGTAGTATAAGGGGAGGTACCGGGGAGCTGTTTTTT. This encodes CASSIRGGTGELFF.

V and J are TRBV5-1 and TRBJ2-7, with 7 positions matching TRBD1. CDR3 size: 20 residues. V was clipped by 4 bases and J by 9 bases; unmatched bases: 31. CDR1 is SGHRS, CDR2 YFSETQ, per germline. CDR3 DNA: TGCGCCAGCAGCCGGGGACAGAACGTACAGGGGTATCCTACGAGCGACGGGCAGTACTTC. Its translation is CASSRGQNVQGYPTSDGQYF.

This chain connects TRBV6-1 to TRBJ1-2; maybe TRBD1 (5 bases). CDR1 is MNHNS and CDR2 is SASEGT in the germline V gene. The CDR3 consists of 12 residues. Trimming removed 5 bases at V and 14 bases at J, with 18 bases between. CDR3 residues: CASSHSGTAQTF. The DNA of the CDR3 is TGTGCCAGCAGTCACTCCGGGACGGCCCAAACCTTC.

A few counts support this clone. The J gene is TRBJ1-4, the V gene TRBV5-4; D not certain. This CDR3 region has 15 residues. Trimming stripped 1 base from V and 5 bases from J, with 12 bases between. Germline V gives CDR1 SGHNT, CDR2 YYREEE (reference sequence). In DNA form, the CDR3 reads TGTGCCAGCAGCTTGAACCGAGCCGTCAATGAAAAACTGTTTTTT. It specifies CASSLNRAVNEKLFF.

The chain couples TRBV18 to TRBJ2-7; perhaps D is TRBD1 or TRBD2 (6 bases each). Trimming stripped 3 bases from V and 7 bases from J, with 10 bases between. This CDR3 has 12 amino acids. Germline V CDR1 and CDR2: KGHSH, LQKENI. This CDR3 reads CASSPEGGEQYF. The DNA for the CDR3 is TGTGCCAGCTCACCCGAGGGGGGTGAGCAGTACTTC.

The chain links TRBV4-1 to TRBJ1-1, with D uncertain. Germline CDR1 reads MGHRA; CDR2 reads YSYEKL. Trimming removed 3 bases from V and 0 bases from J, with 8 bases in between. This CDR3 comprises 14 residues. CDR3 sequence (DNA): TGCGCCAGCAGCCACCCAGCGCTGAACACTGAAGCTTTCTTT. Its translation is CASSHPALNTEAFF.